This entry features one T cell receptor (beta chain) sequence. The data originate from a study of blood T cell repertoires in COVID-19. In the study's own analysis: Amplification from reference gene primers served as the basis for estimated nucleated cell counts. Assay used: immunoSEQ multiplex PCR; TCRdb lists only in-frame clones, some missing. V and J calls and clone size are those listed in that table; D and trimming were worked out from the DNA. The sample has hundreds of thousands of clones, roughly 87% seen once. The trim removed 4 bases at V and 5 bases at J, leaving 2 bases unmatched. CDR3 length: 15 amino acids. Germline CDR1 and CDR2: LGHDT and YNNKEL (reference sequence).

Sequencing input: PBMCs or T cells enriched from blood (not recorded which). The chain uses TRBV3-1 (or the pseudogene TRBV3-2) and TRBJ2-1, with 13 bases fitting TRBD2. The source of this sequence is a woman under 40 who had recovered from COVID-19. CDR3 DNA sequence: TGTGCCAGCAGCCTCACTAGCGGGGGGGACAATGAGCAGTTCTTC. The encoded protein is CASSLTSGGDNEQFF.